One sample yielded the 22 T cell receptor beta chains listed below, sequenced in a study of identifying expanded T cells in peripheral blood. Using immunoSEQ multiplex PCR, the repertoire was profiled, and TCRdb retains in-frame clones only, with some absent. Among about 82,000 clones, 70% to 90% were seen once, and the ten largest hold 7.3%. The source material was blood. The receptor source for this set is a person aged 18 to 75 in good health.

The chain has TRBV4-1 and TRBJ2-7; D may be TRBD1 (6 bases). Between the trimmed V and J ends, which lost 5 bases and 0 bases, there was a span of 14 bases. CDR1 and CDR2 from the germline V gene are MGHRA and YSYEKL. This CDR3 has 15 amino acids. DNA for the CDR3: TGCGCCAGCAGCTCCCGGGACACCAACTCCTACGAGCAGTACTTC. Translation gives CASSSRDTNSYEQYF.

The chain combines TRBV20-1 with TRBJ1-2; TRBD1 might be the D (5 bases). This CDR3 has 11 amino acids. CDR1 and CDR2 (germline): DFQATT, SNEGSKA (reference sequence). Trimming stripped 4 bases from V and 3 bases from J, with 6 bases between. CDR3 nucleotides: TGCAGTGCTACAGGGTACTATGGCTACACCTTC. Protein sequence: CSATGYYGYTF.

This rearrangement joins TRBV5-1 to TRBJ1-2, with 10 bases fitting TRBD1. Per germline, CDR1 SGHRS and CDR2 YFSETQ. Germline trimming cut 1 base from V and 6 bases from J; bases unmatched to any gene: 9. This CDR3 comprises 16 residues. CDR3 in DNA: TGCGCCAGCAGCTTGAGTTCGGGGACAGGGGCTGATGGCTACACCTTC. It translates to CASSLSSGTGADGYTF.

The chain combines TRBV7-3 with TRBJ2-2; D call uncertain. The V gene's germline CDR1 is SGHTA and CDR2 FQGTGA. The CDR3 is 14 residues long. The V and J ends lost 5 bases and 1 base respectively, with 8 bases between them. The CDR3 coding sequence is TGTGCCAGCAGCCCCAACAAGAACACCGGGGAGCTGTTTTTT. Amino acid sequence: CASSPNKNTGELFF. Full variable domain (rest looked up from reference TRBV7-3 and TRBJ2-2): GAGVSQTPSNKVTEKGKYVELRCDPISGHTALYWYRQSLGQGPEFLIYFQGTGAADDSGLPNDRFFAVRPEGSVSTLKIQRTERGDSAVYLCASSPNKNTGELFFGEGSRLTVL.

The gene calls are TRBV6-6 and TRBJ2-1; D possibly uses TRBD1 or TRBD2 (5 bases each). CDR1 and CDR2 (germline): MNHNY, SVGAGI (reference sequence). The germline V and J ends were trimmed by 4 bases and 7 bases, with 17 bases remaining between them. CDR3 size: 15 residues. CDR3: CASSSPGRGLNEQFF. The CDR3 bases are TGTGCCAGCAGTTCTCCGGGACGTGGCTTGAATGAGCAGTTCTTC.

The chain uses TRBV6-5 and TRBJ1-5, with D possibly matching TRBD1 (5 bases). Germline CDR1 and CDR2: MNHEY and SVGAGI. V was cut by 11 bases and J by 8 bases, with 10 bases left in between. This CDR3 is 10 amino acids long. In nucleotides, the CDR3 is TGTGCCGGGAGGGGAAAGCCCCAGCATTTT. It translates to CAGRGKPQHF.

V and J are TRBV5-4 and TRBJ2-1, with a possible D match to TRBD1 (5 bases). This CDR3 contains 16 residues. The germline V and J ends were trimmed by 0 bases and 6 bases, with 16 bases remaining between them. The germline gives CDR1 SGHNT, CDR2 YYREEE (reference sequence). The CDR3 bases are TGTGCCAGCAGCTTGGTGGTGGTTTGGGGCACCAATGAGCAGTTCTTC. Protein: CASSLVVVWGTNEQFF.

The rearrangement links TRBV6-1 to TRBJ2-5; D gene uncertain. V lost 5 bases, J lost 1 base, and 14 bases lay in between. CDR1 and CDR2 (germline): MNHNS, SASEGT. This CDR3 region has 15 residues. In nucleotides, the CDR3 is TGTGCCAGCAGTATTTTGACGCCATTCCAAGAGACCCAGTACTTC. Amino acids: CASSILTPFQETQYF.

This chain uses TRBV7-2 with TRBJ1-4; D possibly corresponds to TRBD1 (5 bases). There are 13 residues in the CDR3. The V gene's germline CDR1 is SGHTA and CDR2 FQGNSA. Trimming shortened V by 5 bases and J by 7 bases, and 11 bases separated the two germline ends. The CDR3 spells CASSRGGSEKLFF. CDR3 nucleotides: TGTGCCAGCAGCCGCGGGGGGAGTGAAAAACTGTTTTTT.

J is TRBJ2-1 and V is TRBV9, with 7 nucleotides matching TRBD2. Germline V gives CDR1 SGDLS, CDR2 YYNGEE. Trimming cost V 4 bases and J 8 bases; bases outside gene matches: 18. The CDR3 is made up of 17 amino acids. CDR3 nucleotides: TGTGCCAGCAGCCCACCTTCAGGACTAGAGGGGAGAGATGAGCAGTTCTTC. It is translated as CASSPPSGLEGRDEQFF.

This clone was observed a few times. The V and J genes are TRBV5-1 and TRBJ2-7; TRBD1 agrees at 7 bases. The CDR3 consists of 16 residues. J lost 3 bases, V lost 0 bases, and 9 bases had no gene match. The germline V gene encodes CDR1 SGHRS and CDR2 YFSETQ. This CDR3 reads CASSLGSIAGGYEQYF. The CDR3 DNA reads as TGCGCCAGCAGCTTGGGCTCAATCGCAGGGGGCTACGAGCAGTACTTC.

This CDR3 reads CASSSPHLTIVTQYF. DNA of the CDR3: TGTGCCAGCAGCAGTCCTCATCTGACGATCGTGACCCAGTACTTC. V gene TRBV28 combines with J gene TRBJ2-5; D remains ambiguous. Germline V gene lookup returns CDR1 MDHEN and CDR2 SYDVKM. The CDR3 covers 15 residues. The V gene lost 6 bases and the J gene lost 7 bases, with 21 bases spanning the gap.

V and J are TRBV7-9 and TRBJ1-2; D is perhaps TRBD1 (5 bases). Trimming shortened V by 6 bases and J by 4 bases, and 18 bases separated the two germline ends. Germline loops: CDR1 SEHNR, CDR2 FQNEAQ (reference sequence). This CDR3 contains 15 residues. Here the CDR3 reads CASSPVGDRGYGYTF. CDR3 sequence (DNA): TGTGCCAGCAGTCCCGTCGGGGACCGGGGCTATGGCTACACCTTC.

CDR3 loop: CASSLVGLSETQYF. The CDR3, as DNA: TGTGCCAGCAGCTTAGTTGGATTGTCGGAGACCCAGTACTTC. The V and J genes are TRBV11-3 and TRBJ2-5; D ambiguous. The CDR3 is 14 amino acids. Looked up from germline, CDR1 is SGHNT and CDR2 is YENEEA. Trimming took off 1 base at V and 5 bases at J, with 11 bases between the two ends.

The chain is built from TRBV7-6 and TRBJ2-7, with 7 bases aligning to TRBD2. The CDR3 consists of 14 residues. Germline V gene data show CDR1 as SGHVS and CDR2 as FNYEAQ. V gave up 5 bases and J gave up 6 bases; unmatched junction bases: 10. DNA of the CDR3: TGTGCCAGCAGCCAAAGAGCGGGAATCTCCGAGCAGTACTTC. Translating gives CASSQRAGISEQYF.

CDR3 nucleotide sequence: TGTGCCAGCAGTGTCAGCCAAGAGACCCAGTACTTC. Translated: CASSVSQETQYF. The V and J genes are TRBV25-1 and TRBJ2-5; D remains ambiguous. The CDR3 sequence is 12 residues long. V was shortened by 4 bases and J by 1 base, with 4 bases between the two germline ends. The germline gives CDR1 MGHDK, CDR2 SYGVNS. Drawing the rest from reference TRBV25-1 and TRBJ2-5, the complete variable domain is EADIYQTPRYLVIGTGKKITLECSQTMGHDKMYWYQQDPGMELHLIHYSYGVNSTEKGDLSSESTVSRIRTEHFPLTLESARPSHTSQYLCASSVSQETQYFGPGTRLLVL.

This clone was observed a few times. The chain has TRBV4-2 and TRBJ2-3, with TRBD2 matching over 16 bases. The ends lost 4 bases at V and 4 bases at J; junction bases unmatched: 5. The germline V gene has CDR1 LGHNA and CDR2 YNFKEQ. The CDR3 runs 17 residues. The CDR3 here is CASSLTGTSGGADTQYF. In DNA, the CDR3 is TGTGCCAGCAGCCTGACCGGGACTAGCGGGGGGGCAGATACGCAGTATTTT.

This clone turned up a few times. The chain combines TRBV6-6 with TRBJ1-2, with D possibly being TRBD1 (6 bases). Trimming removed 11 bases from V and 2 bases from J, with 15 bases in between. The CDR3 spans 13 residues. CDR1 and CDR2 from the germline V gene are MNHNY and SVGAGI (reference sequence). The CDR3 spells CASGDGNNYGYTF. Here the CDR3 DNA reads TGTGCCTCAGGGGATGGGAACAACTATGGCTACACCTTC.

This sequence joins TRBV10-3 and TRBJ1-1; D is uncertain. The CDR3 has 15 amino acids. Trimming left V 5 bases short and J 1 base short, with 14 bases between. From germline, CDR1 is ENHRY and CDR2 SYGVKD. The CDR3 reads CAISTNLLGNTEAFF. CDR3 DNA sequence: TGTGCCATCAGTACTAATTTGTTGGGGAACACTGAAGCTTTCTTT.

This chain joins TRBV5-1 and TRBJ2-3; D assignment may be TRBD1 or TRBD2 (5 bases each). From germline, CDR1 is SGHRS and CDR2 YFSETQ. V was clipped by 4 bases and J by 3 bases, with 12 bases between them. This CDR3 region has 14 residues. CDR3 nucleotides: TGCGCCAGCAGCAACAGAGGGGCTACAGATACGCAGTATTTT. Its translation: CASSNRGATDTQYF.

The chain carries TRBV5-6 and TRBJ1-4; 9 nucleotides line up with TRBD1. CDR1 and CDR2 (germline): SGHDT, YYEEEE. The CDR3 has 14 residues. V lost 0 bases and J lost 7; bases outside the gene matches: 1. The CDR3 sequence is CASSLVGQGEKLFF. The CDR3 nucleotides read TGTGCCAGCAGCTTGGTGGGACAGGGTGAAAAACTGTTTTTT.

The rearrangement uses TRBV29-1 and TRBJ1-3; 7 bases align to TRBD1. Germline loops: CDR1 SQVTM, CDR2 ANQGSEA. There are 15 residues in the CDR3. J was trimmed by 2 bases and V by 6 bases; bases with no gene match: 10. CDR3 DNA sequence: TGCAGCGTAAAAATACAGGGGTATCCTGGAAACACCATATATTTT. This translates into CSVKIQGYPGNTIYF.